Below, 5 T cell receptor beta chains from the same sample are listed, as sequenced in a study of OX40 agonist ivuxolimab in advanced cancers. Some clones are missing from TCRdb's copy, which holds only in-frame ones; the method was immunoSEQ multiplex PCR. This sample carries about 41,000 clones, around 85% of them seen once, and the ten largest clones take 2.5% to 3%. The specimen was CD4+ or CD8+ T cells sorted from blood, collected in a trial of the OX40 agonist ivuxolimab. These receptor sequences come from an adult with an advanced solid tumor such as melanoma, head and neck, liver or kidney cancer.

The gene calls are TRBV11-2 and TRBJ2-7, with 10 bases that match TRBD2. CDR1 is SGHAT, CDR2 FQNNGV, per germline. The junction had 3 bases not matched to a gene; V was cut back by 4 bases and J by 3 bases. The CDR3 loop spans 14 amino acids. CDR3 loop: CASSSSGSNYEQYF. The CDR3 nucleotides read TGTGCCAGCAGCTCTAGCGGGAGTAACTACGAGCAGTACTTC.

This chain uses TRBV28 with TRBJ1-3; 8 nucleotides match TRBD1. J lost 4 bases, V lost 6 bases, and 11 bases had no gene match. This CDR3 contains 16 residues. Germline V gene data show CDR1 as MDHEN and CDR2 as SYDVKM. The CDR3 loop reads CASSESGGVWGNTIYF. CDR3 nucleotide sequence: TGTGCCAGCAGCGAATCAGGGGGCGTATGGGGAAACACCATATATTTT.

The J gene is TRBJ2-5, the V gene TRBV12-5; no definite D call. Germline CDR1 LGHNT, CDR2 FRNRAP. CDR3 length: 12 amino acids. With 2 bases removed from V and 4 bases from J, the gap between germline ends came to 5 bases. The CDR3 reads CASGLNGETQYF. DNA for the CDR3: TGTGCTAGTGGTTTGAATGGAGAGACCCAGTACTTC.

The chain combines TRBV6-5 with TRBJ2-3, with 7 nucleotides matching TRBD1. This CDR3 is built from 14 residues. The trim removed 0 bases at V and 6 bases at J, leaving 3 bases unmatched. Germline loops: CDR1 MNHEY, CDR2 SVGAGI. The CDR3 region is CASSYSGQEDTQYF. The CDR3 DNA is TGTGCCAGCAGTTACTCTGGACAGGAGGATACGCAGTATTTT.

This chain uses TRBV28 with TRBJ2-3; 9 positions match TRBD2. Germline CDR1 reads MDHEN; CDR2 reads SYDVKM. J gave up 7 bases and V 5 bases, and 4 bases lay outside the gene matches. The CDR3 loop spans 13 amino acids. The CDR3 spells CASSPSGGHTQYF. CDR3 nucleotides: TGTGCCAGCAGTCCCAGCGGGGGGCATACGCAGTATTTT.